These T cell receptor beta chains were read from a single sample in a study of T cell responses to AZD1222 COVID-19 vaccine. Sequenced by immunoSEQ multiplex PCR; TCRdb stores in-frame clones only, minus some. Here the sample spans approximately 100,000 clones, roughly 87% being singletons. The starting material was peripheral blood, obtained on day 0 of AZD1222 vaccination. The receptors derive from an adult in good health. CDR3s include the opening cysteine and the closing phenylalanine or tryptophan. Fields, in order: J gene, V gene, CDR3 length, D gene, clone size, CDR3 protein, CDR3 DNA. A D gene is named only where the DNA matches it firmly. Some rows mark clone size as missing; the rest say once, few, many or name a class of expanded clone.

TRBJ1-2 | TRBV7-2 | 12 | - | - | CASSLFTGMYTF | TGTGCCAGCAGCTTATTTACAGGGATGTACACCTTC
TRBJ1-2 | TRBV5-1 | 12 | TRBD1 | - | CASKGAFYGYTF | TGCGCCAGCAAGGGGGCGTTCTATGGCTACACCTTC
TRBJ1-2 | TRBV19 | 13 | - | - | CASTPEGYPGYTF | TGTGCCAGTACCCCGGAAGGGTATCCGGGCTACACCTTC
TRBJ2-7 | TRBV7-2 | 15 | - | - | CASSPTGPLTWEQYF | TGTGCCAGCAGCCCTACAGGGCCCCTCACCTGGGAGCAGTACTTC
TRBJ1-3 | TRBV2 | 14 | TRBD1 | - | CASAGQGRGNTIYF | TGTGCCAGCGCGGGACAGGGCAGGGGAAACACCATATATTTT
TRBJ2-1 | TRBV6-5 | 14 | - | - | CASSYRLQSNEQFF | TGTGCCAGCAGTTACCGCCTACAAAGCAATGAGCAGTTCTTC
TRBJ2-5 | TRBV9 | 14 | TRBD2 | - | CASSIGGIQETQYF | TGTGCCAGCAGCATCGGGGGGATCCAAGAGACCCAGTACTTC
TRBJ1-2 | TRBV30 | 15 | - | - | CAWTDRAQGAYGYTF | TGTGCCTGGACGGATAGGGCTCAAGGCGCCTATGGCTACACCTTC
TRBJ1-4 | TRBV6-5 | 15 | TRBD1 | - | CASSLTGARGEKLFF | TGTGCCAGCAGTTTAACAGGGGCCCGGGGAGAAAAACTGTTTTTT
TRBJ1-5 | TRBV2 | 13 | TRBD1 | - | CASSPRQGVPQHF | TGTGCCAGCAGCCCACGACAGGGTGTGCCCCAGCATTTT
TRBJ2-3 | TRBV29-1 | 12 | TRBD2 | - | CSVAGGGRMRYF | TGCAGCGTTGCGGGCGGGGGACGAATGAGGTATTTT
TRBJ1-1 | TRBV30 | 12 | - | - | CAWSVDWTGAFF | TGTGCCTGGAGTGTAGACTGGACTGGGGCTTTCTTT
TRBJ1-3 | TRBV4-1 | 15 | - | - | CASSQERGSGNTIYF | TGCGCCAGCAGCCAAGAACGCGGGTCTGGAAACACCATATATTTT
TRBJ2-7 | TRBV2 | 14 | TRBD2 | - | CASSEWTRSYEQYF | TGTGCCAGCAGTGAATGGACTAGATCCTACGAGCAGTACTTC
TRBJ1-5 | TRBV19 | 15 | - | once | CAGTPGQGSNQPQHF | TGTGCCGGTACCCCAGGGCAGGGGAGCAATCAGCCCCAGCATTTT
TRBJ2-7 | TRBV18 | 16 | - | - | CASSPSALGGRDEQYF | TGTGCCAGCTCACCTTCGGCCCTCGGTGGACGCGACGAGCAGTACTTC
TRBJ1-1 | TRBV18 | 15 | - | - | CASSPRVSLNTEAFF | TGTGCCAGCTCACCACGGGTCTCGTTGAACACTGAAGCTTTCTTT
TRBJ2-1 | TRBV7-9 | 14 | - | - | CASSLVRTENEQFF | TGTGCCAGCAGCTTAGTGCGGACAGAAAATGAGCAGTTCTTC